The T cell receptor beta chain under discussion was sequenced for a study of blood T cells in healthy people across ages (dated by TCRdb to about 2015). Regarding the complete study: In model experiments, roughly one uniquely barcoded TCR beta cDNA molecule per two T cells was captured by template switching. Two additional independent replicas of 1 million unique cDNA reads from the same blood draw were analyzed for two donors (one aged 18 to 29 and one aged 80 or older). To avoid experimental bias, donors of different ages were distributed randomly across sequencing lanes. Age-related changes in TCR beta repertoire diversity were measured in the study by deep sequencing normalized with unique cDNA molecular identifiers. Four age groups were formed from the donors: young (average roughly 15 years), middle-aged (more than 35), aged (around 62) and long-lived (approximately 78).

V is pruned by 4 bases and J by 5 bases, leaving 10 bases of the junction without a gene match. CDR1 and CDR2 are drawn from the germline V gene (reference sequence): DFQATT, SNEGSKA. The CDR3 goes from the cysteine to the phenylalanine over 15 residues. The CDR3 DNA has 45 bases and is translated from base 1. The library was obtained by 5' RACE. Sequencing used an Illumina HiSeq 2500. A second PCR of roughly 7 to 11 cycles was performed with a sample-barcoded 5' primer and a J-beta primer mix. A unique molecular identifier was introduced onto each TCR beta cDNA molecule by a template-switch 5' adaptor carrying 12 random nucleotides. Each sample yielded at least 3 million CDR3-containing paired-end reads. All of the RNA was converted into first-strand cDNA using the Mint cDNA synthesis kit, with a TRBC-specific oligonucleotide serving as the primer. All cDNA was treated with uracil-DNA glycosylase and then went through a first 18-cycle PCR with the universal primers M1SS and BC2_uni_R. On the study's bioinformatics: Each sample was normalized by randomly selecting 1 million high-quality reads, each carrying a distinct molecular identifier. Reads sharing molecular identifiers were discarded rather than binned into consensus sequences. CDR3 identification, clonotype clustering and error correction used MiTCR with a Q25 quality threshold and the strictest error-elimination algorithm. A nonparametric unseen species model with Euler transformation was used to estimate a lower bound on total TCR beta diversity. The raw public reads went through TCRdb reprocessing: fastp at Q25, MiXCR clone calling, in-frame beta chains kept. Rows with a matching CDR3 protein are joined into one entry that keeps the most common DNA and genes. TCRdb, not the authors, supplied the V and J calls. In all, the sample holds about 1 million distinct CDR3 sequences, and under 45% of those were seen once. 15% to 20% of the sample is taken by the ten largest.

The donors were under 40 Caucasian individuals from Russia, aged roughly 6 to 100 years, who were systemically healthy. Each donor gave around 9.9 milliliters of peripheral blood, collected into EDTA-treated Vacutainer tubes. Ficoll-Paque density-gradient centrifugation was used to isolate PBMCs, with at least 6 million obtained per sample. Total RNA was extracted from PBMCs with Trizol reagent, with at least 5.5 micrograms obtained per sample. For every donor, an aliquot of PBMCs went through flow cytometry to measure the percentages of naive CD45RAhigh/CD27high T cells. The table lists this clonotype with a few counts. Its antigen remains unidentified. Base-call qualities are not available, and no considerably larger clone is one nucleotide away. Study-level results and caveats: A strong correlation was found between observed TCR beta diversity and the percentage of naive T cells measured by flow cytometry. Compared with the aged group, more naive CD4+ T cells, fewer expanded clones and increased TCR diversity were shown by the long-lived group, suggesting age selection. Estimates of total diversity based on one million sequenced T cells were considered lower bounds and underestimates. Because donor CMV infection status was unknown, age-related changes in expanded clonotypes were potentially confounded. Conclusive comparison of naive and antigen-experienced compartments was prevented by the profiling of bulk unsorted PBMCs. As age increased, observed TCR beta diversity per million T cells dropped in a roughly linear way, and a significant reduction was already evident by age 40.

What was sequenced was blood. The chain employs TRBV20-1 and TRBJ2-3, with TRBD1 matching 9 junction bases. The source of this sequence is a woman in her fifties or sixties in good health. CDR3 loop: CSATYGTGIGDTQYF. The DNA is TGCAGTGCTACGTACGGGACAGGGATAGGAGATACGCAGTATTTT.